The sequence of this TCR beta chain was determined in a study of cytomegalovirus exposure and HLA in healthy donors. Study conclusions and caveats: TCR sequences were mostly rare, though some public TCRs occurred in many donors.

With 60 Vbeta and 13 Jbeta primers, the PCR was carried out. The method was immunoSEQ multiplex PCR; TCRdb's version includes in-frame clones alone and lacks a portion of them. Among some 150,000 clones, 60% to 70% were seen once, and the ten largest hold roughly 6.8%. V was trimmed by 2 bases and J by 5 bases, leaving 16 bases between them. The CDR3 loop spans 16 amino acids. The germline CDR1 and CDR2 sequences are PRHDT and FYEKMQ (reference sequence). This clone was counted between two and nine times. Its antigen is still unknown. The clonotype originates from a woman in her sixties in good health and CMV-seropositive. V gene TRBV13 combines with J gene TRBJ2-1; tentative D call: TRBD1 (7 bases). The sequenced sample consisted of PBMCs. The CDR3 here is CASSLPQGGGHNEQFF. The CDR3 nucleotides read TGTGCCAGCAGCTTACCCCAGGGGGGAGGACACAATGAGCAGTTCTTC.